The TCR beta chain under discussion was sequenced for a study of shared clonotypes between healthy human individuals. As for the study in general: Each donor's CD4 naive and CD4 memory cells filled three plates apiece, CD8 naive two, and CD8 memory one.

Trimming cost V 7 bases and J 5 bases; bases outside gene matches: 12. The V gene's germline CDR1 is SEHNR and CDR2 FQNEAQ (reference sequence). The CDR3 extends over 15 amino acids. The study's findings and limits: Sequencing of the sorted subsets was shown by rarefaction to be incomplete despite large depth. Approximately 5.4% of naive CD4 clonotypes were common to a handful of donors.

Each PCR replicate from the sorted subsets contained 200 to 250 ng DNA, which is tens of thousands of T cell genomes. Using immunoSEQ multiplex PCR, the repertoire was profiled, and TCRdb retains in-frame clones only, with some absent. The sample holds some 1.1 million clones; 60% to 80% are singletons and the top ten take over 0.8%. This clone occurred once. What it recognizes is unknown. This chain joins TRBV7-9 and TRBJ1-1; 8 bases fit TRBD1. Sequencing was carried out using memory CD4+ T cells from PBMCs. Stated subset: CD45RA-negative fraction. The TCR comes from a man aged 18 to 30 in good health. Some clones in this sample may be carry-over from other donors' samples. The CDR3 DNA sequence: TGTGCCAGCATCCCCGGACAGGGCTTTAGGACTGAAGCTTTCTTT. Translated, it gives CASIPGQGFRTEAFF.